The text below deals with one T cell receptor (beta chain). This sample was taken from a study of blood T cells in healthy people across ages. Through a sample-barcoded 5' primer and a J-beta primer mix, a second PCR was run for 7 to 11 cycles. MiXCR, applied by TCRdb to the 5' RACE reads, yields one record per CDR3 protein. This table holds fewer than 800,000 distinct CDR3 sequences, around 48% found once. Germline assignment: CDR1 DFQATT and CDR2 SNEGSKA (reference sequence). Trimming stripped 0 bases from V and 9 bases from J, with 6 bases between. The CDR3 runs 12 residues. Donors ranged from about 6 to 95 years old and were healthy Caucasians in Russia.

This chain joins TRBV20-1 and TRBJ1-6; TRBD1 is a possible D gene (5 bases). Sequences were obtained from blood. The origin of this receptor is a woman aged 60-75 years in good health. The CDR3 reads CSAREGGSPLHF. CDR3 sequence (DNA): TGCAGTGCTAGAGAGGGGGGTTCACCCCTCCACTTT.